Listed here is a single T cell receptor beta chain. Germline CDR1 is MDHEN and CDR2 is SYDVKM. The CDR3 is made up of 11 amino acids. V was cut by 3 bases and J by 3 bases, with 2 bases left in between. This sample was taken from a study of OX40 agonist ivuxolimab in advanced cancers. The data were produced by immunoSEQ multiplex PCR, yet TCRdb's version contains in-frame clones alone and is incomplete. This repertoire shows 65,000 to 100,000 clones, more than 90% found once; its top ten account for roughly 7.4%. The chain is built from TRBV28 and TRBJ1-2; D not resolved. The material was CD4+ or CD8+ T cells sorted from blood, obtained in a trial of the OX40 agonist ivuxolimab. This clonotype was sampled from an adult with an advanced solid tumor such as melanoma, head and neck, liver or kidney cancer. The CDR3 coding sequence is TGTGCCAGCAGTTTCCACTATGGCTACACCTTC. Translating gives CASSFHYGYTF.